The 28 T cell receptor beta chains given below trace back to one sample, sequenced in a study of response to subunit inactivated influenza vaccine. A single record per CDR3 protein comes from TCRdb applying MiXCR to the RT-PCR reads. The sample has 750,000 to 850,000 distinct CDR3 sequences; approximately 17% are singletons. The specimen was PBMCs from blood, collected 4 to 6 days after vaccination. The receptors stem from a man aged 50-59 years who received an inactivated influenza vaccine.

This clonotype was seen only a few times. The rearrangement links TRBV29-1 to TRBJ1-1; D uncertain. Trimming shortened V by 6 bases and J by 11 bases, and 16 bases separated the two germline ends. The CDR3 is 11 amino acids. Germline-derived CDR1 and CDR2 are SQVTM and ANQGSEA. CDR3 loop: CSVRRQDGAFF. CDR3 coding DNA: TGCAGCGTGAGGAGGCAGGATGGGGCTTTCTTT.

This clonotype has only a few counts. The chain is built from TRBV9 and TRBJ1-1, with D perhaps TRBD1 (5 bases). Germline values: CDR1 SGDLS, CDR2 YYNGEE. Trimming removed 0 bases at V and 3 bases at J, with 9 bases between. This CDR3 has 14 residues. CDR3: CASSVAGGDTEAFF. CDR3 nucleotides: TGTGCCAGCAGCGTAGCCGGGGGGGACACTGAAGCTTTCTTT.

This clonotype was picked up a small number of times. The V and J genes are TRBV5-6 and TRBJ1-6; 8 nucleotides align to TRBD1. Per germline, CDR1 SGHDT and CDR2 YYEEEE. The CDR3 is made up of 16 amino acids. The V segment lost 2 bases and the J segment 5 bases; nucleotides outside the gene matches: 6. CDR3 protein: CASSLNQGANNSPLHF. Written as DNA, the CDR3 is TGTGCCAGCAGCTTAAACCAGGGGGCCAATAATTCACCCCTCCACTTT. The full variable domain, with the rest looked up from reference TRBV5-6 and TRBJ1-6, is DAGVTQSPTHLIKTRGQQVTLRCSPKSGHDTVSWYQQALGQGPQFIFQYYEEEERQRGNFPDRFSGHQFPNYSSELNVNALLLGDSALYLCASSLNQGANNSPLHFGNGTRLTVT.

This clonotype occurred a few times. The chain has TRBV4-3 and TRBJ2-7; 14 nucleotides match TRBD2. Germline lookup yields CDR1 LGHNA and CDR2 YSLEER. Losses at the gene ends were 0 bases for V and 6 bases for J; bases not matched to a gene: 4. CDR3 length: 16 residues. CDR3 sequence reads: CASSQDLGLAGGEQYF. The CDR3 nucleotides read TGCGCCAGCAGCCAAGATCTTGGACTAGCGGGAGGCGAGCAGTACTTC.

The V gene is TRBV5-1, the J gene TRBJ2-5; the match to TRBD1 covers 9 bases. V lost 4 bases to trimming and J lost 4 bases; unmatched junction nucleotides: 5. CDR3 length equals 14 residues. Germline V gene sequence: CDR1 SGHRS, CDR2 YFSETQ. CDR3: CASSTQGAGETQYF. Here the CDR3 DNA reads TGCGCCAGCAGCACACAGGGGGCCGGAGAGACCCAGTACTTC.

The chain uses TRBV18 and TRBJ2-5; 7 bases match TRBD1. Per the germline V gene, CDR1 is KGHSH and CDR2 is LQKENI. The CDR3 spans 15 residues. Losses at the gene ends were 6 bases for V and 4 bases for J; bases not matched to a gene: 11. CDR3 in amino acids: CASSERQGVRETQYF. CDR3 nucleotide sequence: TGTGCCAGCTCCGAAAGACAGGGTGTTCGAGAGACCCAGTACTTC.

This clonotype turned up a few times. In DNA, the CDR3 is TGCAGCGTTGGGGAAAGTGGGGGAGCTCCGATTGAGACCCAGTACTTC. Encoded protein: CSVGESGGAPIETQYF. V and J are TRBV29-1 and TRBJ2-5; tentatively, D is TRBD1 or TRBD2 (5 bases each). The CDR3 length is 16 residues. Trimming took off 4 bases at V and 5 bases at J, with 23 bases between the two ends. Germline V lookup: CDR1 SQVTM, CDR2 ANQGSEA.

This clonotype was detected ten times or more. The chain uses TRBV5-5 and TRBJ1-1; the match to TRBD1 covers 8 bases. Germline V gene sequence: CDR1 SGHKS, CDR2 YYEKEE (reference sequence). V gave up 3 bases and J gave up 0 bases; unmatched junction bases: 1. The CDR3 runs 14 residues. CDR3 sequence (DNA): TGTGCCAGCAGCTGGACAGGGATGAACACTGAAGCTTTCTTT. Its protein product is CASSWTGMNTEAFF.

This clonotype was seen only a few times. The genes are TRBV20-1 and TRBJ1-4, with D possibly being TRBD1 (5 bases). The CDR3 extends over 13 amino acids. The germline CDR1 and CDR2 sequences are DFQATT and SNEGSKA (reference sequence). Trimming removed 1 base from V and 8 bases from J, with 11 bases in between. The CDR3: CSARGGAGEKLFF. The CDR3 DNA is TGCAGTGCTAGAGGGGGCGCGGGCGAAAAACTGTTTTTT.

V gene TRBV7-6 combines with J gene TRBJ2-3; 7 bases match TRBD2. This CDR3 region has 16 residues. CDR1 SGHVS and CDR2 FNYEAQ come from the germline V gene. V lost 1 base and J lost 3; bases outside the gene matches: 7. The CDR3 DNA follows: TGTGCCAGCAGCTTAGATTCGGGAGGTTTGACAGATACGCAGTATTTT. This codes for CASSLDSGGLTDTQYF.

In its sample, this clonotype was seen a few times. J is TRBJ2-7 and V is TRBV29-1, with a weak D call TRBD1 (6 bases). This CDR3 is built from 15 residues. V dropped 1 base and J dropped 0 bases, with 13 bases sitting between them. Germline CDR1 is SQVTM and CDR2 is ANQGSEA. The CDR3 DNA is TGCAGCGTTGAAGGGGACACCATCTCCTCCTACGAGCAGTACTTC. As protein: CSVEGDTISSYEQYF.

The rearrangement joins TRBV5-1 to TRBJ2-7, with 9 positions matching TRBD1. The CDR3 runs 14 residues. After removal of 7 bases from V and 5 bases from J, the junction contained 10 bases not matched to a gene. CDR1 and CDR2 (germline): SGHRS, YFSETQ. The CDR3 coding sequence is TGCGCCAGCGGATATATACAGGGGGCCAACGAGCAGTACTTC. Residues: CASGYIQGANEQYF.

This clonotype has just a few counts. The chain couples TRBV29-1 to TRBJ2-7, with TRBD1 matching over 8 bases. With V trimmed by 5 bases and J by 0 bases, 6 bases remained unmatched. The CDR3 covers 14 residues. Germline values: CDR1 SQVTM, CDR2 ANQGSEA. CDR3 residues: CSVKPGTGSYEQYF. DNA of the CDR3: TGCAGCGTTAAACCCGGGACAGGCTCCTACGAGCAGTACTTC.

The rearrangement joins TRBV14 to TRBJ2-5; D may correspond to TRBD1 or TRBD2 (5 bases each). Trimming took off 5 bases at V and 5 bases at J, with 18 bases between the two ends. The CDR3 sequence is 15 residues long. Germline assignment: CDR1 SGHDN and CDR2 FVKESK. The CDR3 DNA follows: TGTGCCAGCAGCGGGACCTATTCAAAGGGGGAGACCCAGTACTTC. This encodes CASSGTYSKGETQYF.

This clonotype was counted only a few times. The J gene is TRBJ1-3, the V gene TRBV9; 7 bases map to TRBD1. Germline V gives CDR1 SGDLS, CDR2 YYNGEE. The V gene end was trimmed by 3 bases and the J gene end by 0 bases; junction bases not matched to a gene: 3. The CDR3 spans 15 residues. DNA for the CDR3: TGTGCCAGCAGCGGACAGGGAAGCTCTGGAAACACCATATATTTT. It translates to CASSGQGSSGNTIYF.

This clonotype was seen at least ten times. The CDR3 DNA follows: TGTGCCAGCAGCACCCAATCGACAGGGTCATCTGGAAACACCATATATTTT. It encodes CASSTQSTGSSGNTIYF. The J gene is TRBJ1-3, the V gene TRBV4-2, with TRBD1 identical over 7 bases. Germline V gene data show CDR1 as LGHNA and CDR2 as YNFKEQ. This CDR3 is 17 amino acids long. Trimming took 5 bases from V and 1 from J; bases not matched to a gene: 11.

The V gene is TRBV7-8, the J gene TRBJ2-3, with D maybe TRBD1 (6 bases). The germline V gene encodes CDR1 SGHVS and CDR2 FQNEAQ. The V and J ends lost 6 bases and 3 bases respectively, with 10 bases between them. CDR3 length: 13 amino acids. Here the CDR3 DNA reads TGTGCCAGCAGAGTACAGGGAACAGATACGCAGTATTTT. Translation gives CASRVQGTDTQYF.

The rearrangement links TRBV7-2 to TRBJ2-1; TRBD1 agrees at 7 bases. Looked up from germline, CDR1 is SGHTA and CDR2 is FQGNSA. Unmatched junction bases numbered 13, after V lost 5 bases and J lost 9 bases. This CDR3 contains 15 residues. The CDR3 DNA follows: TGTGCCAGCAGCATAACATTCCGAGGGGGCGGTGAGCAGTTCTTC. This encodes CASSITFRGGGEQFF.

This clonotype was recorded at least ten times. The CDR3 coding sequence is TGCGCCAGCAGCACCGGGACAGTTCTCACTGAAGCTTTCTTT. Its translation: CASSTGTVLTEAFF. The rearrangement links TRBV5-1 to TRBJ1-1; 7 bases line up with TRBD1. V lost 4 bases and J lost 4; bases outside the gene matches: 7. Germline V gives CDR1 SGHRS, CDR2 YFSETQ. The length of the CDR3 is 14 residues.

This clonotype has only a few counts. The genes are TRBV5-6 and TRBJ2-5, with D perhaps TRBD2 (6 bases). The CDR3 sequence is 15 residues long. The V end lost 1 base, the J end lost 7 bases, and 17 bases lay between the germline ends. Germline assignment: CDR1 SGHDT and CDR2 YYEEEE. The CDR3 loop reads CASSLWGRGGGTQYF. CDR3 nucleotides: TGTGCCAGCAGCTTGTGGGGACGGGGAGGAGGGACCCAGTACTTC.

In its sample, this clonotype was seen a few times. The chain couples TRBV20-1 to TRBJ2-4; 10 bases align to TRBD2. Trimming took 3 bases from V and 5 from J; bases not matched to a gene: 7. The CDR3 loop spans 15 amino acids. The germline gives CDR1 DFQATT, CDR2 SNEGSKA (reference sequence). CDR3 bases: TGCAGTGCTAGCCCTAGCGGGAGATTGGAAAACATTCAGTACTTC. Amino acid sequence: CSASPSGRLENIQYF.

The CDR3: CASSSLAGAVGETQYF. The CDR3, as DNA: TGTGCCAGCAGTTCCCTAGCGGGAGCAGTGGGGGAGACCCAGTACTTC. This sequence joins TRBV28 and TRBJ2-5; TRBD2 aligns across 10 bases. J lost 5 bases, V lost 4 bases, and 10 bases had no gene match. This CDR3 has 16 residues. CDR1 is MDHEN, CDR2 SYDVKM, per germline.

This chain links TRBV6-5 with TRBJ2-1; 7 bases are shared with TRBD1. The V and J ends lost 2 bases and 5 bases, in that order; junction bases with no gene match: 12. The CDR3 spans 17 residues. Germline CDR1 reads MNHEY; CDR2 reads SVGAGI. The CDR3 here is CASSYPNRQGLNNEQFF. Here the CDR3 DNA reads TGTGCCAGCAGTTACCCTAATCGACAGGGTCTGAACAATGAGCAGTTCTTC.

This clonotype was detected a few times. The CDR3 DNA reads as TGTGCCAGCAGCAAAACAGGGGGCTACGAGCAGTACTTC. Translated: CASSKTGGYEQYF. This rearrangement joins TRBV7-2 to TRBJ2-7, with 8 nucleotides matching TRBD1. Trimming at V came to 5 bases and at J to 3 bases, leaving 3 bases not matched to a gene. Germline V gene data show CDR1 as SGHTA and CDR2 as FQGNSA. The CDR3 loop spans 13 amino acids.

This clonotype has more than one count but fewer than ten. The rearrangement links TRBV12-3 or TRBV12-4 to TRBJ2-2; D might be TRBD2 (6 bases). CDR3 length equals 17 residues. Trimming cost V 6 bases and J 5 bases, with 22 bases left between them. The CDR3 nucleotides read TGTGCCAGCAGCCTCCAAGCCCCCGGGAGCGGGACCGGGGAGCTGTTTTTT. Amino acids: CASSLQAPGSGTGELFF.

This clonotype was found a few times. The chain carries TRBV7-6 and TRBJ2-2; D ambiguous. This CDR3 spans 17 amino acids. From germline, CDR1 is SGHVS and CDR2 FNYEAQ. V shed 1 base and J shed 0 bases, with 12 bases lying between them. As DNA, the CDR3 is TGTGCCAGCAGCTTAGAACAGCCGAGAGCGAACACCGGGGAGCTGTTTTTT. Its protein is CASSLEQPRANTGELFF.

The chain joins TRBV24-1 to TRBJ2-1, with D possibly matching TRBD2 (6 bases). The V end lost 2 bases, the J end lost 6 bases, and 16 bases lay between the germline ends. Germline CDR1 and CDR2: KGHDR and SFDVKD. This CDR3 is 16 amino acids long. For the CDR3, the DNA is TGTGCCACCAGTGATTCCCTTCCGGGACTTCGCAATGAGCAGTTCTTC. Its translation is CATSDSLPGLRNEQFF.

A note on this clonotype: A much larger clone lies one base from this, so it may be a read error. The chain carries TRBV19 and TRBJ2-5; the match to TRBD1 covers 8 bases. The CDR3 length is 15 residues. V was pared by 5 bases and J by 3 bases, with 8 bases of the junction left unmatched. CDR1 is LNHDA and CDR2 is SQIVND in the germline V gene (reference sequence). In nucleotides, the CDR3 is TGTGCCAGTAGTCCCCGGGACAGGATCAAAGAGACCCAGTACTTC. Encoded protein: CASSPRDRIKETQYF.